The TCR beta chain described here comes from a study of technical replicates of blood from four donors. This clone was observed a single time. TCRdb keeps only in-frame clones here, not all; method: immunoSEQ multiplex PCR. The table lists some 73,000 clones, 85% to 95% of them singletons. The CDR3 extends over 15 amino acids. V was trimmed by 6 bases and J by 5 bases, leaving 19 bases between them. Germline CDR1 and CDR2: SGHTA and FQGNSA. The chain recombines TRBV7-2 with TRBJ2-5; tentatively, D is TRBD2 (6 bases). The receptor was isolated from a human donor in good health. Some clones in this sample may be carry-over from other donors' samples. Sequencing input: PBMCs. The CDR3 region is CASSQNGGPRETQYF. CDR3 coding DNA: TGTGCCAGCAGTCAAAACGGAGGGCCGAGGGAGACCCAGTACTTC.